These 9 T cell receptor beta chains came from one sample sequenced in a study of siplizumab effects on memory and regulatory T cells. A 37°C coculture lasting 6 days was applied to the mixed lymphocyte reaction cells. Their recognized antigens are unknown. TCRdb's table, derived via immunoSEQ multiplex PCR, lists solely in-frame clones and lacks some. The table includes approximately 12,000 clones, roughly 40% detected once. Sequencing was carried out using CFSE-low (dividing) CD8+ T cells sorted from an allogeneic mixed lymphocyte reaction. The origin of the receptors is a human donor in good health; the cells came from an allogeneic mixed lymphocyte reaction.

This chain joins TRBV9 and TRBJ2-7; 9 bases fit TRBD2. Germline-derived CDR1 and CDR2 are SGDLS and YYNGEE. This CDR3 spans 15 amino acids. V dropped 0 bases and J dropped 4; count of bases not matched to a gene: 5. CDR3 DNA sequence: TGTGCCAGCAGCGTAGGGGTGGGACTAGCATACGAGCAGTACTTC. This gives the protein CASSVGVGLAYEQYF.

The table lists this clone with a few counts. The V call is TRBV7-9, the J call TRBJ2-7; D is possibly TRBD1 or TRBD2 (5 bases each). This CDR3 has 14 amino acids. Germline V CDR1 and CDR2: SEHNR, FQNEAQ (reference sequence). V lost 5 bases to trimming and J lost 3 bases, with 14 bases between them. The CDR3 reads CASSQGRLNYEQYF. CDR3 DNA sequence: TGTGCCAGCAGCCAGGGACGGCTGAACTACGAGCAGTACTTC. The entire variable domain, with the rest obtained from reference TRBV7-9 and TRBJ2-7, is as follows: DTGVSQNPRHKITKRGQNVTFRCDPISEHNRLYWYRQTLGQGPEFLTYFQNEAQLEKSRLLSDRFSAERPKGSFSTLEIQRTEQGDSAMYLCASSQGRLNYEQYFGPGTRLTVT.

V is TRBV30 and J is TRBJ1-1; D not resolved. The CDR3 length is 11 residues. Germline values: CDR1 GTSNPN, CDR2 SVGIG (reference sequence). V lost 0 bases to trimming and J lost 6 bases, with 5 bases between them. CDR3 in amino acids: CAWSVSAEAFF. CDR3 nucleotide sequence: TGTGCCTGGAGTGTATCTGCTGAAGCTTTCTTT.

This clone was counted a few times. The chain uses TRBV10-3 and TRBJ2-1; tentatively, D is TRBD1 or TRBD2 (6 bases each). CDR1 and CDR2 (germline): ENHRY, SYGVKD. This CDR3 contains 15 residues. V was pared by 2 bases and J by 8 bases, with 16 bases between. CDR3 nucleotides: TGTGCCATCAGTGAGCTGGGGGGCTTAGACTATGAGCAGTTCTTC. Protein: CAISELGGLDYEQFF.

This clone appeared a few times. V usage is TRBV6-6 and J usage is TRBJ1-2; perhaps TRBD1 as D (5 bases). From germline, CDR1 is MNHNY and CDR2 SVGAGI (reference sequence). V lost 7 bases, J lost 1 base, and 13 bases lay in between. This CDR3 has 14 amino acids. In DNA form, the CDR3 reads TGTGCCAGCACCCCAGGGACTTATAACTATGGCTACACCTTC. Its translation: CASTPGTYNYGYTF.

This chain joins TRBV5-1 and TRBJ2-1; the D gene is possibly TRBD2 (6 bases). The CDR3 totals 15 residues. Deletions cut 0 bases from V and 3 bases from J, with 10 bases between. Germline V gene lookup returns CDR1 SGHRS and CDR2 YFSETQ. CDR3 bases: TGCGCCAGCAGCTTGGATGCGGGAAACTACAATGAGCAGTTCTTC. As protein: CASSLDAGNYNEQFF.

The V call is TRBV5-6, the J call TRBJ1-5; 7 positions match TRBD1. V shed 5 bases and J 3 bases; nucleotides not matched to a gene: 8. The CDR3 covers 15 residues. CDR1 is SGHDT, CDR2 YYEEEE, per germline. The CDR3 loop is CASSRRGLFNQPQHF. The DNA of the CDR3 is TGTGCCAGCAGTCGTAGGGGGCTCTTCAATCAGCCCCAGCATTTT.

This clone has just a few counts. V and J are TRBV2 and TRBJ2-1; weak D call: TRBD2 (5 bases). In germline, CDR1 is SNHLY, CDR2 FYNNEI. This CDR3 is 14 amino acids long. Trimming stripped 2 bases from V and 3 bases from J, with 8 bases between. In DNA, the CDR3 is TGTGCCAGCAGTGAACTAGCTAACTACAATGAGCAGTTCTTC. The encoded protein is CASSELANYNEQFF.

The CDR3 DNA follows: TGTGCCAGCAGCGTAGTGGGAAGCGGGGTCGAGACCCAGTACTTC. This translates into CASSVVGSGVETQYF. V gene TRBV9 combines with J gene TRBJ2-5, with TRBD2 matching 7 bases. CDR3 size: 15 residues. The V gene end was trimmed by 0 bases and the J gene end by 5 bases; junction bases not matched to a gene: 7. The germline CDR1 and CDR2 sequences are SGDLS and YYNGEE. Combining the CDR3 with reference TRBV9 and TRBJ2-5 gives the whole variable domain DSGVTQTPKHLITATGQRVTLRCSPRSGDLSVYWYQQSLDQGLQFLIQYYNGEERAKGNILERFSAQQFPDLHSELNLSSLELGDSALYFCASSVVGSGVETQYFGPGTRLLVL.